This T cell receptor (beta chain) was identified during a study of blood T cell repertoires in COVID-19. Study-level background: COVID-19 samples, acute and convalescent, were from the United States, Italy and Spain.

The CDR3 length is 15 residues. Between the trimmed V and J ends, which lost 1 base and 2 bases, there was a span of 9 bases. Germline CDR1 is SGHNT and CDR2 is YYREEE (reference sequence). Per the authors' pipeline: How many nucleated cells were present was estimated from reference gene primer amplification. TCRdb keeps only in-frame clones here, not all; method: immunoSEQ multiplex PCR. From that table come the V and J calls and clone size; the DNA was used to work out D and trimming. Seen here are some 110,000 clones, roughly 84% observed once, and the top ten hold approximately 27%. This sequence originates from a man aged 55 to 70 with acute or convalescent COVID-19. The sample comprised peripheral blood. This chain uses TRBV5-4 with TRBJ1-4; the D is unclear. The CDR3 loop reads CASSLIRRTNEKLFF. The CDR3 bases are TGTGCCAGCAGCTTGATACGTCGGACTAATGAAAAACTGTTTTTT.